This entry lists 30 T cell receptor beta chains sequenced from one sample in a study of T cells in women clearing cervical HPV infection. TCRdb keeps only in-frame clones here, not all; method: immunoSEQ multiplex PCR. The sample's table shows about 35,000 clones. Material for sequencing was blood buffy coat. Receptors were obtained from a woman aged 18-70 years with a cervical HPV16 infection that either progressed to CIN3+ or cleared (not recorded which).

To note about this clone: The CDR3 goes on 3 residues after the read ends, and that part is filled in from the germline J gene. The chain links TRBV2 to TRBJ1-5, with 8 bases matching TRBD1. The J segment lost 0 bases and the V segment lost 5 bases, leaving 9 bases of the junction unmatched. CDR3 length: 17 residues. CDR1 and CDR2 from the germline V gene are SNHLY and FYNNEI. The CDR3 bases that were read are TGTGCCAGCAGTCTTGGGACAGGAGAATATAGCAATCAGCCC. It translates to CASSLGTGEYSNQP. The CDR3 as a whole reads CASSLGTGEYSNQPQHF. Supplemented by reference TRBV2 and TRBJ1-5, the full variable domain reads EPEVTQTPSHQVTQMGQEVILRCVPISNHLYFYWYRQILGQKVEFLVSFYNNEISEKSEIFDDQFSVERPDGSNFTLKIRSTKLEDSAMYFCASSLGTGEYSNQPQHFGDGTRLSIL.

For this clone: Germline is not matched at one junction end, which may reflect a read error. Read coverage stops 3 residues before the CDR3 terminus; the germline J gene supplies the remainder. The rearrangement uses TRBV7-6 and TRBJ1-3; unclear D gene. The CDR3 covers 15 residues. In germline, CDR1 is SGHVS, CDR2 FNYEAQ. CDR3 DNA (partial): TGTGCCAGCAGCTTAGTGGATAGCTCTGGAAACACA. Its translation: CASSLVDSSGNT. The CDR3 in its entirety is CASSLVDSSGNTIYF.

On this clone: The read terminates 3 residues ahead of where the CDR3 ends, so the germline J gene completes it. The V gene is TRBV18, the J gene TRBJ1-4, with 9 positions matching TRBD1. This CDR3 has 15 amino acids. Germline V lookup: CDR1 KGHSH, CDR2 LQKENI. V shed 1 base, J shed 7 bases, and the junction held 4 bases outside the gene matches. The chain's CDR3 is CASSPQTGGFEKLFF. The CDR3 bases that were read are TGTGCCAGCTCACCACAGACAGGGGGTTTTGAAAAA.

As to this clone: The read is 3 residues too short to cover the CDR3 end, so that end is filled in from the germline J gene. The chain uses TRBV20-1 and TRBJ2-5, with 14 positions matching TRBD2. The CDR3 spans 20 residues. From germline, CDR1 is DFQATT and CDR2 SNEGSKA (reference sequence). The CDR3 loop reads CSARGQGTSGRVPSTDTQYF. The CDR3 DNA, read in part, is TGCAGTGCTAGAGGTCAGGGGACTAGCGGGAGAGTGCCTAGCACAGATACC.

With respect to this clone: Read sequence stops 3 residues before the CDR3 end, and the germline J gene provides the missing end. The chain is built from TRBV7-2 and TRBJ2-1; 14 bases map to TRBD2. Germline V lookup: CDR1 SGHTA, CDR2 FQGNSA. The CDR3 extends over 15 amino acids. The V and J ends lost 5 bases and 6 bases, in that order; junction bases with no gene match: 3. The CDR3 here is CASSQTSGGGNEQFF. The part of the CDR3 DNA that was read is TGTGCCAGCAGCCAGACTAGCGGGGGGGGCAATGAG.

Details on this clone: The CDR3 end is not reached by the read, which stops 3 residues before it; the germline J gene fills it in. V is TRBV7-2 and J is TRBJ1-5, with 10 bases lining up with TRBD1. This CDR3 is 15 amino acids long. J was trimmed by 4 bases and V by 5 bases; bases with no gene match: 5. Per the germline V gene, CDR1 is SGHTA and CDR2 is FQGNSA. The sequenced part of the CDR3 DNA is TGTGCCAGCAGCCAGGACAGGGGGATTAATCAGCCC. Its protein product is CASSQDRGINQP. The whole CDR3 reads CASSQDRGINQPQHF. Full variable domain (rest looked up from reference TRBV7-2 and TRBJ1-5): GAGVSQSPSNKVTEKGKDVELRCDPISGHTALYWYRQSLGQGLEFLIYFQGNSAPDKSGLPSDRFSAERTGGSVSTLTIQRTQQEDSAVYLCASSQDRGINQPQHFGDGTRLSIL.

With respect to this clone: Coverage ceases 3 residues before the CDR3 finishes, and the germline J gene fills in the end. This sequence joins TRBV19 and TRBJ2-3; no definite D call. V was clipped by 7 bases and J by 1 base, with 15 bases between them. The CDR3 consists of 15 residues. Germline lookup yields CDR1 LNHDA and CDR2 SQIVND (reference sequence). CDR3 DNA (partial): TGTGCCAGTACCCCATCCCTAATTGGCACAGATACG. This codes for CASTPSLIGTDT. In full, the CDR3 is CASTPSLIGTDTQYF.

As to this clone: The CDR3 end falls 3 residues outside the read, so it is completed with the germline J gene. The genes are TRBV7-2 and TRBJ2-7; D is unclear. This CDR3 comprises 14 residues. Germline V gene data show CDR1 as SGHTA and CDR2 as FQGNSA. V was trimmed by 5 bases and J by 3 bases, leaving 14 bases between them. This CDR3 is CASSPPATGYEQYF. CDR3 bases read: TGTGCCAGCAGCCCCCCCGCCACGGGCTACGAG.

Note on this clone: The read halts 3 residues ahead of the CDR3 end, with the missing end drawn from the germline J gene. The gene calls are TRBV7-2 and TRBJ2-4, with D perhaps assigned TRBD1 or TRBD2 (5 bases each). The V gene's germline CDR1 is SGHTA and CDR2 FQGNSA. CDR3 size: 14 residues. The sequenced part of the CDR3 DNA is TGTGCCAGCAGCTTCAGGGCCTCCGGTGAGGGT. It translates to CASSFRASGEG. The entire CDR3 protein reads CASSFRASGEGQYF.

The DNA read from the CDR3 is TGTGCCAGCAGCTTAAGGGACAGAAGGCATGGC. This codes for CASSLRDRRHG. The whole CDR3 sequence reads CASSLRDRRHGYTF. The J gene is TRBJ1-2, the V gene TRBV7-2, with 7 nucleotides matching TRBD1. From the germline J gene comes the end of the CDR3, since the read stops 3 residues before it. The CDR3 covers 14 residues. Germline V CDR1 and CDR2: SGHTA, FQGNSA. The ends lost 2 bases at V and 6 bases at J; junction bases unmatched: 6.

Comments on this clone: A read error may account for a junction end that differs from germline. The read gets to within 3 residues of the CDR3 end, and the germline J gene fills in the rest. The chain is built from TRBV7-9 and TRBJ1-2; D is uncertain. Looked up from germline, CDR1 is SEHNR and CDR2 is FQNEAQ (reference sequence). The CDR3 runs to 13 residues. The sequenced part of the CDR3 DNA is TGTGTCAGCACTCAGATTACTAACTATGGC. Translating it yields CVSTQITNYG. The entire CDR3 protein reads CVSTQITNYGYTF.

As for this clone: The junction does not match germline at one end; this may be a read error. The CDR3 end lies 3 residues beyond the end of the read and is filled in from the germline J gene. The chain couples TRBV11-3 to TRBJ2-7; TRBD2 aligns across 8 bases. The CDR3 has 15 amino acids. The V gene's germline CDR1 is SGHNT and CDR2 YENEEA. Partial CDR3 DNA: TGTGCGAGCAGCCGCGAGACTAGCGCTTCCTACGAG. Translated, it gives CASSRETSASYE. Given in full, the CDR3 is CASSRETSASYEQYF.

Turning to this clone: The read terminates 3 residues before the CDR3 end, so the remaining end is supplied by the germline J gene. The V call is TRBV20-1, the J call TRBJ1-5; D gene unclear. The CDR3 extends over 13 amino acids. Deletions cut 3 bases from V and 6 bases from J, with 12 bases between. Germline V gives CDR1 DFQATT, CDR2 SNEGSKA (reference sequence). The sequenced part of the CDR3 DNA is TGCAGTGCTAGTCGGGGTCTGTTTCAGCCC. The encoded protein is CSASRGLFQP. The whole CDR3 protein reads CSASRGLFQPQHF.

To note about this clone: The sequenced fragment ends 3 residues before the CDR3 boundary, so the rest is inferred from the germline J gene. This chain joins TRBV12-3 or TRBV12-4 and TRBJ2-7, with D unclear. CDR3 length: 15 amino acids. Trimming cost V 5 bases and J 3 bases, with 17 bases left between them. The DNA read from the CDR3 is TGTGCCAGCAGTCTAGTTTTCCTGCCCTACTACGAG. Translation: CASSLVFLPYYE. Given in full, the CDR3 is CASSLVFLPYYEQYF.

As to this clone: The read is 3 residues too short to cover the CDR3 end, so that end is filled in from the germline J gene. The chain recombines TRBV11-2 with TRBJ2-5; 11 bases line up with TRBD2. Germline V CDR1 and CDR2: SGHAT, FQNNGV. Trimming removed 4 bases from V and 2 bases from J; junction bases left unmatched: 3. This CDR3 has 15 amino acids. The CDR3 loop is CASSWGTSGQETQYF. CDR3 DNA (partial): TGTGCCAGCAGCTGGGGGACTAGCGGACAAGAGACC.

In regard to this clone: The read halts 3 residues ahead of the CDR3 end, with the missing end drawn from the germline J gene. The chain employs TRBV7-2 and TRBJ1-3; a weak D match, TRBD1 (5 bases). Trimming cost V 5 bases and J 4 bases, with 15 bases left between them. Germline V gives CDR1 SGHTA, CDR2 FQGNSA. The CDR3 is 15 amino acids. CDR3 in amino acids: CASSPLGGVGNTIYF. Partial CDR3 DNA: TGTGCCAGCAGCCCATTGGGAGGGGTGGGAAACACC.

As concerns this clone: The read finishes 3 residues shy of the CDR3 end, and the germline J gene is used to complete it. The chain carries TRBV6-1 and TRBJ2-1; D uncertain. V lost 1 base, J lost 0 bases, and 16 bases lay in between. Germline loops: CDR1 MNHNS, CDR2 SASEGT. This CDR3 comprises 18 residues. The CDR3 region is CASSEVGTALSSYNEQFF. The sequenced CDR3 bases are TGTGCCAGCAGTGAAGTAGGAACAGCCTTAAGCTCCTACAATGAG.

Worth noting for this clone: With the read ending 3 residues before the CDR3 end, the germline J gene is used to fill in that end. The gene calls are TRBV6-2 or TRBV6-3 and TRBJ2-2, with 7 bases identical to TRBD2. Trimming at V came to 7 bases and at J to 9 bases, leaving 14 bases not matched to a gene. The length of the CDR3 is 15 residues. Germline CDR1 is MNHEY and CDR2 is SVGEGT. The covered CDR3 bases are TGTGCCAGCACCGGAGGCGGAGCGGGAAGCCGGGAG. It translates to CASTGGGAGSRE. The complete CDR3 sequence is CASTGGGAGSRELFF.

The CDR3 sequence is CASSLVGARETQYF. The CDR3 bases that were read are TGTGCCAGCAGCTTGGTGGGGGCTCGGGAGACC. The rearrangement joins TRBV5-6 to TRBJ2-5, with a weak D call TRBD1 (6 bases). Coverage ceases 3 residues before the CDR3 finishes, and the germline J gene fills in the end. This CDR3 has 14 residues. Trimming took off 0 bases at V and 5 bases at J, with 11 bases between the two ends. Germline-derived CDR1 and CDR2 are SGHDT and YYEEEE.

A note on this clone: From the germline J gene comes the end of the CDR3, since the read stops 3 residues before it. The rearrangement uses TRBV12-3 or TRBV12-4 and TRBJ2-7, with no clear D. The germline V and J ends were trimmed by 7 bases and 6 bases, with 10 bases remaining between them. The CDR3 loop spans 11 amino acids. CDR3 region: CASIHHSEQYF. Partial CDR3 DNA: TGTGCCAGCATTCACCACAGCGAG.

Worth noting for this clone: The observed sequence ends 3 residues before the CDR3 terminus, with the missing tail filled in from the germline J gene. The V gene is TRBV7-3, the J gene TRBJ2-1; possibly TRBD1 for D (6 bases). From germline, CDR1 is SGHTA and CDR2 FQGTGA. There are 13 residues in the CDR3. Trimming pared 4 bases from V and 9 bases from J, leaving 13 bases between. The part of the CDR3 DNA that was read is TGTGCCAGCAGCTCCGGGACACCGCCTGAG. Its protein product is CASSSGTPPE. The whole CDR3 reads CASSSGTPPEQFF.

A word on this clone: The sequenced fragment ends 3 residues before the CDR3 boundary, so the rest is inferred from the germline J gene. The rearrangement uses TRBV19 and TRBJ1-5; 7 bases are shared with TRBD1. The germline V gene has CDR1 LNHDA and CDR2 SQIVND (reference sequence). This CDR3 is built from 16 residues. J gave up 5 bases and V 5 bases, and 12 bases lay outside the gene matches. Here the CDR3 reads CASSGFRGIVHQPQHF. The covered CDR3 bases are TGTGCCAGTAGTGGATTCAGGGGGATCGTGCATCAGCCC.

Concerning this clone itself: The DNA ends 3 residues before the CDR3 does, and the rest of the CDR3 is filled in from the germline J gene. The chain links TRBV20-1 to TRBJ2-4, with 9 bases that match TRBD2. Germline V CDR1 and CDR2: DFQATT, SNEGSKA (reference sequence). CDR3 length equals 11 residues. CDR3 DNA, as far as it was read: TGCAGTGCTTTTAGCGGGAGTTTT. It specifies CSAFSGSF. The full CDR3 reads CSAFSGSFQYF.

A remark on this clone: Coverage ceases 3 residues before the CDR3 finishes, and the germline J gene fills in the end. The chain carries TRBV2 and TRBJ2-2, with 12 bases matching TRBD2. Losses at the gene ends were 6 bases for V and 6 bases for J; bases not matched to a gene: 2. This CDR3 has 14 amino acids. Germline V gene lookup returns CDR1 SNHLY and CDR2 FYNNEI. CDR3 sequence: CASRASGRAGELFF. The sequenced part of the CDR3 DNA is TGTGCCAGCAGGGCTAGCGGGAGGGCCGGGGAG.

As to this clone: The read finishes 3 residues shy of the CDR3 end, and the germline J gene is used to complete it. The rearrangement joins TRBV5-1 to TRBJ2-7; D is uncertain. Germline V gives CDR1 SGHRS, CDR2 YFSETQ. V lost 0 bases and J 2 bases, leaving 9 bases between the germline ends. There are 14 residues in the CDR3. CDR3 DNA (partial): TGCGCCAGCAGCTTGGAGGGCTCGACCTACGAG. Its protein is CASSLEGSTYE. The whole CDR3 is CASSLEGSTYEQYF.

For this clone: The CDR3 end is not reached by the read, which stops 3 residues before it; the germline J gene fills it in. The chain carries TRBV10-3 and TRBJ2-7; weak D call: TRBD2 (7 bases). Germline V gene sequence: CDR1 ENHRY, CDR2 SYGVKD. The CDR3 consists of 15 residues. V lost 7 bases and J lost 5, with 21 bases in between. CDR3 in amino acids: CAITEAGTSGDEQYF. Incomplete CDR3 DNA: TGTGCCATCACCGAAGCGGGGACCTCAGGGGACGAG.

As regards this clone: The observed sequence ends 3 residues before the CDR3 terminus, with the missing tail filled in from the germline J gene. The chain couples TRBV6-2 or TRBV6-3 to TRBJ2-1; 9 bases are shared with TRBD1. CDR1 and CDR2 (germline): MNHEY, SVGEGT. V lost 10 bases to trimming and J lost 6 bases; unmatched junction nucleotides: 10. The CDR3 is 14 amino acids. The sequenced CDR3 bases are TGTGCCACCCGAACCGGGACAGGGATCAATGAG. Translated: CATRTGTGINE. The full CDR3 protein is CATRTGTGINEQFF.

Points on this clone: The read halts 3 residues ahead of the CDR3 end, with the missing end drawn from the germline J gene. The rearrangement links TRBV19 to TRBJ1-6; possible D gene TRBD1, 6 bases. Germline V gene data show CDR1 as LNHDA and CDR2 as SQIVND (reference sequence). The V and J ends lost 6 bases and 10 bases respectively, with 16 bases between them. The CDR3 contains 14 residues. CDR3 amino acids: CASRVTGLGSPLHF. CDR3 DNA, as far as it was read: TGTGCCAGTAGGGTTACAGGGTTGGGATCACCC.

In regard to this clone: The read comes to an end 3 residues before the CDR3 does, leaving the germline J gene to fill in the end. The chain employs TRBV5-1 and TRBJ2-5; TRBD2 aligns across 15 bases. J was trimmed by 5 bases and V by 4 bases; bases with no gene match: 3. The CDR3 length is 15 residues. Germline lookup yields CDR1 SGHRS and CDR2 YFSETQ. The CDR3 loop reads CASSTGLAGGETQYF. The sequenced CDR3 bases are TGCGCCAGCAGCACTGGACTAGCGGGGGGGGAGACC.

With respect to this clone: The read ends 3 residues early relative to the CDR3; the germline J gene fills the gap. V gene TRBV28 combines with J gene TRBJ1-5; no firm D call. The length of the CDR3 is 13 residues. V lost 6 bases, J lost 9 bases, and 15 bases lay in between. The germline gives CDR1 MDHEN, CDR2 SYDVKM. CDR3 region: CASRGPVERPQHF. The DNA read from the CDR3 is TGTGCCAGCAGGGGCCCAGTCGAAAGGCCC. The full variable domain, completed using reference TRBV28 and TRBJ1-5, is DVKVTQSSRYLVKRTGEKVFLECVQDMDHENMFWYRQDPGLGLRLIYFSYDVKMKEKGDIPEGYSVSREKKERFSLILESASTNQTSMYLCASRGPVERPQHFGDGTRLSIL.